This TCR beta chain was captured by sequencing in a study of monozygotic twins with cystic fibrosis. The protocol was immunoSEQ multiplex PCR, while the TCRdb copy is restricted to in-frame clones and leaves out a portion. The sample includes approximately 34,000 clones, around 96% of them seen just once. V was pared by 5 bases and J by 8 bases, with 13 bases between. Per the germline V gene, CDR1 is PRHDT and CDR2 is FYEKMQ (reference sequence). This CDR3 has 14 residues. In its sample, this clone was seen once. The V and J genes are TRBV13 and TRBJ1-6; D uncertain. The material sequenced was blood. This receptor was obtained from a girl aged 2-15 years with cystic fibrosis. The CDR3, as DNA: TGTGCCAGCAGCATCTACCACAGCGATTCACCCCTCCACTTT. Encoded protein: CASSIYHSDSPLHF.